This TCR beta chain stems from a study of blood T cell repertoires in COVID-19. Turning to the study itself: The United States, Italy and Spain were the sources of the acute and convalescent COVID-19 samples.

As originally analysed: How many nucleated cells were present was estimated from reference gene primer amplification. Measured with immunoSEQ multiplex PCR; TCRdb has only the in-frame clones, and not every one. The V and J calls and clone size were taken over from that table, and D and trimming were inferred from the DNA. Of about 68,000 clones in the sample, nearly 90% were seen once. The Seattle patients, enrolled during active infection, were followed longitudinally. Source material: peripheral blood. The clonotype was recovered from a woman aged 45-59 years with COVID-19, enrolled during active disease.

The CDR3 nucleotides read TGCGCCAGCAGCCAAGAGGAGGTAGGGTTAGGTGAGCAGTTCTTC. Translation gives CASSQEEVGLGEQFF. This sequence joins TRBV4-1 and TRBJ2-1, with D possibly matching TRBD2 (5 bases). Trimming removed 0 bases from V and 9 bases from J, with 15 bases in between. Per germline, CDR1 MGHRA and CDR2 YSYEKL. This CDR3 has 15 residues.